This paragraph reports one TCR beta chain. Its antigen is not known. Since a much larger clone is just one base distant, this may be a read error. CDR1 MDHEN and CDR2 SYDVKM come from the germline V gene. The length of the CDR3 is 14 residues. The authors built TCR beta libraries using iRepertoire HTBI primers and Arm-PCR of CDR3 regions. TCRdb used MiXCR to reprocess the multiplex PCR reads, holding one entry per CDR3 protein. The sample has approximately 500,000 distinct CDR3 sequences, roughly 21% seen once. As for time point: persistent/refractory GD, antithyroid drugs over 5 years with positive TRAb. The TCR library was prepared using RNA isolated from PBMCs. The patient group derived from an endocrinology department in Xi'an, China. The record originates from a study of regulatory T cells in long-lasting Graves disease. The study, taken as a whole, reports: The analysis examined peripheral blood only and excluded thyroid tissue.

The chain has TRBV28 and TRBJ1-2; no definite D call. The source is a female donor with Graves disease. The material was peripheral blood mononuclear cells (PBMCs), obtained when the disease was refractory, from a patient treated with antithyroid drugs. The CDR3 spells CAGSLYADGNGYTF. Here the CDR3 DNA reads TGTGCCGGCAGTTTATACGCGGACGGTAATGGCTACACCTTC.